Listed here is a single TCR beta chain. The antigen remains undetermined. These data belong to a study of shared clonotypes between healthy human individuals. Findings and limits, study-wide: Sharing across four donors was highest in naive CD4 (about 5%) and lowest in memory CD8 (approximately 0.4%). Tissues were not sampled, only blood, and their repertoires likely differ.

V was shortened by 5 bases and J by 5 bases, with 18 bases between the two germline ends. The length of the CDR3 is 15 residues. The germline CDR1 and CDR2 sequences are MDHEN and SYDVKM. Repertoires were generated with immunoSEQ multiplex PCR, while TCRdb's copy carries only in-frame clones and drops some. This sample has some 500,000 clones, with about 96% found just once. The sequence derives from a woman aged 25 to 39 in good health. Material: naive CD4+ T cells sorted from blood. Described subset: CD45RA+ positively selected. This rearrangement joins TRBV28 to TRBJ1-2; tentative D call: TRBD1 (5 bases). The CDR3 region has the DNA TGTGCCAGCAGTGAACTCGGGGGATTTGGTTATGGCTACACCTTC. Translating gives CASSELGGFGYGYTF.